The source of this T cell receptor beta chain is a study of CD8 T cells in Susac syndrome. Concerning this clonotype itself: A junction boundary mismatches the germline segment, possibly from a read error.

Sequencing of TCR beta drew on CD8+ and CD4+ T cells from blood. Germline CDR1 MGHRA, CDR2 YSYEKL. The CDR3 extends over 15 amino acids. RNA amounts of about 0.5 to 1 ug underwent reverse transcription with random hexamers. Amplification of TCR beta CDR3 by immunoSEQ multiplex PCR spanned 54 Vbeta and 13 Jbeta. TCRdb re-derived calls from the immunoSEQ multiplex PCR reads in MiXCR, one entry per CDR3 protein. This table has approximately 90,000 distinct CDR3 sequences, over 85% appearing once. This sequence joins TRBV4-1 and TRBJ1-6; D is uncertain. The receptor's source is a human donor in good health. The sequenced sample consisted of CD8+ T cells from PBMCs. The CDR3 DNA reads TGCGCCAGCAGCCCCCTGGATGGTTATAACTCACCCCTCCACTTT. It is translated as CASSPLDGYNSPLHF.